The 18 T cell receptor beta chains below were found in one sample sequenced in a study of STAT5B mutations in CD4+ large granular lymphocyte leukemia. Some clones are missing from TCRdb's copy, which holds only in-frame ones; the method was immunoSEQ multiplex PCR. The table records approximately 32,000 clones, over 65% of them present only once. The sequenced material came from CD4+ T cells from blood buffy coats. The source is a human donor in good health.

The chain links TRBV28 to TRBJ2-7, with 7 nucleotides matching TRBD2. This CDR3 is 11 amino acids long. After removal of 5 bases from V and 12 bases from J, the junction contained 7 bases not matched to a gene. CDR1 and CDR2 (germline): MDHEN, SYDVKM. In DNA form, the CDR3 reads TGTGCCAGCAGTACCGGGACTAAAGGGTACTTC. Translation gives CASSTGTKGYF.

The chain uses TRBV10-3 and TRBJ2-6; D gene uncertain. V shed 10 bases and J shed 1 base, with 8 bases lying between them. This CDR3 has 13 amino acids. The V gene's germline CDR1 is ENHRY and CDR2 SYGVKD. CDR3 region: CATLRSGANVLTF. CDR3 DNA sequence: TGTGCCACCTTGCGATCTGGGGCCAACGTCCTGACTTTC.

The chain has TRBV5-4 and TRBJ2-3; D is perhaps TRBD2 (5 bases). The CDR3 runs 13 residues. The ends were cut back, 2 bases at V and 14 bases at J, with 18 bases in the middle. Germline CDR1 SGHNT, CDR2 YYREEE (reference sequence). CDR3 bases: TGTGCCAGCAGCTTATCCCCGGACTCTCCTCGGTATTTT. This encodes CASSLSPDSPRYF.

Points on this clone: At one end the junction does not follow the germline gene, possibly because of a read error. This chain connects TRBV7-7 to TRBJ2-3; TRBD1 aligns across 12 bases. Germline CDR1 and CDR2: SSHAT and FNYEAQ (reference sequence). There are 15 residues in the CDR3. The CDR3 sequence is CASSRDRGRPDTQYF. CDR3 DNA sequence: TGTGCTAGCAGCCGGGACAGGGGGCGCCCAGATACGCAGTATTTT. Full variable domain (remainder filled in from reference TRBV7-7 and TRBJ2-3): GAGVSQSPRYKVTKRGQDVTLRCDPISSHATLYWYQQALGQGPEFLTYFNYEAQPDKSGLPSDRFSAERPEGSISTLTIQRTEQRDSAMYRCASSRDRGRPDTQYFGPGTRLTVL.

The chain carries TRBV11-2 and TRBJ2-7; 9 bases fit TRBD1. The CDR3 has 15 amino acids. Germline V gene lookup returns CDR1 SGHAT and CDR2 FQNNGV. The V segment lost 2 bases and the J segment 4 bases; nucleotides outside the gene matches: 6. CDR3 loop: CASSLPDRGGYEQYF. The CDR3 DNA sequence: TGTGCCAGCAGCTTACCTGACAGGGGGGGGTACGAGCAGTACTTC.

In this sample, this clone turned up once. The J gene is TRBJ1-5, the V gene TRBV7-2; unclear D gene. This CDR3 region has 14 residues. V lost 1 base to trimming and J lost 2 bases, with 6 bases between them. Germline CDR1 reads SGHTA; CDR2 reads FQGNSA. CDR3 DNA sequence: TGTGCCAGCAGCTTAGGTGAACGCAATCAGCCCCAGCATTTT. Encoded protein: CASSLGERNQPQHF.

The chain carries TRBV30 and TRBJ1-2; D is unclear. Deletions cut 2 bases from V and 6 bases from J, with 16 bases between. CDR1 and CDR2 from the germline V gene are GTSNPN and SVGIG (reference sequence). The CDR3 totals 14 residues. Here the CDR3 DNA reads TGTGCCTGGAGTAGGCACCGGGCGCAGAATGGCTACACCTTC. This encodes CAWSRHRAQNGYTF. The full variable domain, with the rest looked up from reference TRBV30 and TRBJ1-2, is SQTIHQWPATLVQPVGSPLSLECTVEGTSNPNLYWYRQAAGRGLQLLFYSVGIGQISSEVPQNLSASRPQDRQFILSSKKLLLSDSGFYLCAWSRHRAQNGYTFGSGTRLTVV.

CDR3 protein: CASSQTGGSYEQYF. CDR3 bases: TGCGCCAGCAGTCAGACAGGGGGGTCCTACGAGCAGTACTTC. The chain joins TRBV5-1 to TRBJ2-7; TRBD1 agrees at 9 bases. The CDR3 extends over 14 amino acids. With 5 bases clipped from V and 1 base from J, the junction kept 4 bases outside the gene matches. Germline V gene lookup returns CDR1 SGHRS and CDR2 YFSETQ.

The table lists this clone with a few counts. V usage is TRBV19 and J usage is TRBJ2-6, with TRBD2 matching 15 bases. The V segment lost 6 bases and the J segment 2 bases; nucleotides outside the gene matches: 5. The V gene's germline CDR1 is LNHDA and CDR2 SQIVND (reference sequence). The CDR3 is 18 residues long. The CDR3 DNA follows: TGTGCCAGTAGCAAGGGACTAGCGGGGGGCCCTGGGGCCAACGTCCTGACTTTC. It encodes CASSKGLAGGPGANVLTF.

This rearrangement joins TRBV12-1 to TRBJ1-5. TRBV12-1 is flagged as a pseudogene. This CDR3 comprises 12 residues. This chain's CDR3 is CASSCFFQPQHF. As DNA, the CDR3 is TGTGCCAGCAGCTGTTTTTTCCAGCCCCAGCATTTT.

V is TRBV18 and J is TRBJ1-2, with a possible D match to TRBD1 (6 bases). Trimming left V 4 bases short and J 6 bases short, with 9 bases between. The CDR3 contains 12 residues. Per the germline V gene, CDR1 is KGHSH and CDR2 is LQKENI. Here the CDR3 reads CASSQQGNGYTF. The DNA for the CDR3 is TGTGCCAGCTCACAACAGGGAAATGGCTACACCTTC.

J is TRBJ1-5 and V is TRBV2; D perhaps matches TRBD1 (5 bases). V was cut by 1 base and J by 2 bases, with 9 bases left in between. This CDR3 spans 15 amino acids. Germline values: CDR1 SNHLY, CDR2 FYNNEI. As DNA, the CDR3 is TGTGCCAGCAGTGAAGGCGGGGGTGGCAATCAGCCCCAGCATTTT. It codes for CASSEGGGGNQPQHF.

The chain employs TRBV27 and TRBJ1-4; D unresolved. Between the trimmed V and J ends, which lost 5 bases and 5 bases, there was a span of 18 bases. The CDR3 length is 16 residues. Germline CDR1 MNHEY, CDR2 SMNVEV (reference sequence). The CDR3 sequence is CASSNYLRDGNEKLFF. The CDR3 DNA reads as TGTGCCAGCAGTAATTACCTACGAGACGGCAATGAAAAACTGTTTTTT.

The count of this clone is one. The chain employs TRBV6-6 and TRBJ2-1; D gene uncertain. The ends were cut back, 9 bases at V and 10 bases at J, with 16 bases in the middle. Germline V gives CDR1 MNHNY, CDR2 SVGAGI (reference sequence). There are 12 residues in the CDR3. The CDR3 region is CASGHSIFEQFF. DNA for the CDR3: TGTGCCAGTGGCCATAGCATCTTCGAGCAGTTCTTC.

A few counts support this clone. CDR3 protein: CASSGQGLNTEAFF. CDR3 in DNA: TGTGCCAGCAGCGGACAGGGGCTGAACACTGAAGCTTTCTTT. The V and J genes are TRBV7-6 and TRBJ1-1; 9 nucleotides line up with TRBD1. This CDR3 is built from 14 residues. Unmatched junction bases numbered 1, after V lost 5 bases and J lost 0 bases. The germline V gene has CDR1 SGHVS and CDR2 FNYEAQ.

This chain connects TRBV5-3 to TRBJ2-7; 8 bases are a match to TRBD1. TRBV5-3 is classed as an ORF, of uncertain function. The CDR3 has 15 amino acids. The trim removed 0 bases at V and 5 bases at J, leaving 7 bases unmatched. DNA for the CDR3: TGTGCCAGAAGCTTGGACCGACAGGGGTACGACGAGCAGTACTTC. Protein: CARSLDRQGYDEQYF.

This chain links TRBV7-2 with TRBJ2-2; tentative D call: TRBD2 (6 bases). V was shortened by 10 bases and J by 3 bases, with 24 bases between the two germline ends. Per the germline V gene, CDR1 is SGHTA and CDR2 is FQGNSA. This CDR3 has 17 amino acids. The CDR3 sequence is CAIGGPPSYGHTGELFF. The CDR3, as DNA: TGTGCCATCGGGGGACCCCCGTCCTACGGGCACACCGGGGAGCTGTTTTTT.

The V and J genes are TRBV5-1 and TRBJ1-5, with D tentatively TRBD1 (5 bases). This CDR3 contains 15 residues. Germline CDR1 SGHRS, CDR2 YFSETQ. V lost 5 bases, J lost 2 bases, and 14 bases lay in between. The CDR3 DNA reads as TGCGCCAGCAGTCAGGGCCCTGCCGGCAATCAGCCCCAGCATTTT. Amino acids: CASSQGPAGNQPQHF.